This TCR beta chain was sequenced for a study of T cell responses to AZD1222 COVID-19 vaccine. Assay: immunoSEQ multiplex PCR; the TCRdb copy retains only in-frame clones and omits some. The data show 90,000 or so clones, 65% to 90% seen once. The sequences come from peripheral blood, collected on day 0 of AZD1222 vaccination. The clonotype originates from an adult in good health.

The CDR3, as DNA: TGTGCCAGCGATCGGGGTTTTGGTAATGAAAAACTGTTTTTT. Residues: CASDRGFGNEKLFF. The chain uses TRBV19 and TRBJ1-4; D gene uncertain. Germline V gives CDR1 LNHDA, CDR2 SQIVND (reference sequence). V shed 9 bases and J shed 4 bases, with 15 bases lying between them. The CDR3 is 14 residues long.